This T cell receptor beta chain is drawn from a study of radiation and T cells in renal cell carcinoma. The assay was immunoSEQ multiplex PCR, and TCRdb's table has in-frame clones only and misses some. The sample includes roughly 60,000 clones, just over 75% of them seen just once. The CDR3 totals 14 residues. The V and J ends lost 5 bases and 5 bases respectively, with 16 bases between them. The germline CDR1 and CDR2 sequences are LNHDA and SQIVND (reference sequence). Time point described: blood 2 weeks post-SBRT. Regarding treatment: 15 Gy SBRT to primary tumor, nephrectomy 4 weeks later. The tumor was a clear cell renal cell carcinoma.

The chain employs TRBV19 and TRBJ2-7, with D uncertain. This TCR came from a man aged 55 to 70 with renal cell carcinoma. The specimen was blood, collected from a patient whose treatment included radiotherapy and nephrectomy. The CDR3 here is CASSPRGRSHEQYF. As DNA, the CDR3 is TGTGCCAGTAGTCCCAGAGGCCGGTCCCACGAGCAGTACTTC.